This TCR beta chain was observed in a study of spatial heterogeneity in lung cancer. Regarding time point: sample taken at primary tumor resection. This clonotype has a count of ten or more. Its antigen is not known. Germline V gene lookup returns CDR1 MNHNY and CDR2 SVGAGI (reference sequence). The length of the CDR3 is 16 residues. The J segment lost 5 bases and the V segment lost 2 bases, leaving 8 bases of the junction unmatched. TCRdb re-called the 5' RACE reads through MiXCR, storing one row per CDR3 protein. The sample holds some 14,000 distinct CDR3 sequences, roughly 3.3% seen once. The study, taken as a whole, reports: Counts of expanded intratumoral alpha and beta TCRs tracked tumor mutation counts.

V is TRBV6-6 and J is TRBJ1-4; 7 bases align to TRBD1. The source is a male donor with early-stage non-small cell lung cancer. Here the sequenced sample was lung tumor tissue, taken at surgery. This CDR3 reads CASSYTWTGKNEKLFF. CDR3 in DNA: TGTGCCAGCAGTTACACTTGGACAGGAAAGAATGAAAAACTGTTTTTT.